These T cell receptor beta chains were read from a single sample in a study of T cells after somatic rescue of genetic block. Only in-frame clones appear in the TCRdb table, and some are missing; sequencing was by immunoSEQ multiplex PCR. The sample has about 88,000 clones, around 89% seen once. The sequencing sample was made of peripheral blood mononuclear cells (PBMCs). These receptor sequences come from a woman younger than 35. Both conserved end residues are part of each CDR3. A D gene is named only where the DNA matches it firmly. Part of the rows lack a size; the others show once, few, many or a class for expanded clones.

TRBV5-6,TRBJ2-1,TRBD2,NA,TGTGCCAGCAGCTTGGCGCCTAGCGGGAGGGTAGGGGATGAGCAGTTCTTC,CASSLAPSGRVGDEQFF
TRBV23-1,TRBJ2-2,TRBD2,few,TGCGCCAGCAGTCAATCAGGCGGGAGGGACACCGGGGAGCTGTTTTTT,CASSQSGGRDTGELFF
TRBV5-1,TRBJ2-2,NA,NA,TGCGCCAGCAGCTTGGAGACCCTGAGCACCGGGGAGCTGTTTTTT,CASSLETLSTGELFF
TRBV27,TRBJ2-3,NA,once,TGTGCCAGCAGTCAAAGAAGGGATACGCAGTATTTT,CASSQRRDTQYF
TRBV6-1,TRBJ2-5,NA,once,TGTGCCACCTGGTGGGGGCGACTAAATCAAGAGACCCAGTACTTC,CATWWGRLNQETQYF
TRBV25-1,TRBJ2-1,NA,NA,TGTGCCAGCAGTGAACGGCAGCCACCAAATGAGCAGTTCTTC,CASSERQPPNEQFF
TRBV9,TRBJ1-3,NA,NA,TGTGCCAGCAGCGTAGCCCTTCCCCCTGGAAACACCATATATTTT,CASSVALPPGNTIYF
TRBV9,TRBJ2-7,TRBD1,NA,TGTGCCAGCAGCCCAGGGACAGGGGACCCCAGCTCCTACGAGCAGTACTTC,CASSPGTGDPSSYEQYF
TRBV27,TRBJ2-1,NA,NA,TGTGCCAGCAGTTTGGAGGGGTACAATGAGCAGTTCTTC,CASSLEGYNEQFF
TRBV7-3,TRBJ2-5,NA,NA,TGTGCCAGCAGCTTAGGGGACGACCTTACCGACAAGTACTTC,CASSLGDDLTDKYF
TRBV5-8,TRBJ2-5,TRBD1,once,TGTGCCAGCAGCTTGGGGACAGGAAGGTTACAAGAGACCCAGTACTTC,CASSLGTGRLQETQYF
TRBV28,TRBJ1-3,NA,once,TGTGCCAGCAGTTCGCCTGGAAACACCATATATTTT,CASSSPGNTIYF
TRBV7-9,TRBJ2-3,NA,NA,TGTGCCAGCAGCTTAGATTTCAGGCTCACAAGCACAGATACGCAGTATTTT,CASSLDFRLTSTDTQYF
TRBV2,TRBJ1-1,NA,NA,TGTGCCATCCAGGGTGTAGGGGCCACTGAAGCTTTCTTT,CAIQGVGATEAFF
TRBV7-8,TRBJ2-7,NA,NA,TGTGCCAGCAGCTTACGGGCCGGCCCCTACGAGCAGTACTTC,CASSLRAGPYEQYF
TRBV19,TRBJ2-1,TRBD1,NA,TGTGCCAGTACCCCTAGGGGGCGGGATGAGCAGTTCTTC,CASTPRGRDEQFF
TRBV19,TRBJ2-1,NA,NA,TGTGCCAGTAGTATAGATCAAGGAGGGGTCCCCCGCTACAATGAGCAGTTCTTC,CASSIDQGGVPRYNEQFF
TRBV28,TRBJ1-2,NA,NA,TGTGCCAGCAGGTACCGGGACACGAATAACTATGGCTACACCTTC,CASRYRDTNNYGYTF
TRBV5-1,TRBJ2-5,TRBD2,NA,TGCGCCAGCAGCTTGGAACTAGCGGGAGCCTCGACCCAGTACTTC,CASSLELAGASTQYF
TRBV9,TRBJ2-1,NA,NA,TGTGCCAGCAGCCCCGGAGGGCCGGGGAGCTCCTACAATGAGCAGTTCTTC,CASSPGGPGSSYNEQFF
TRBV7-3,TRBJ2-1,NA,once,TGTGCCAGCAGCTTTCTTACAGGGGCGGGAGGTGAGCAGTTCTTC,CASSFLTGAGGEQFF
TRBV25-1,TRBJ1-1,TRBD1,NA,TGTGCCAGCAGTGAATATACAGGTGGGGGACAGCCGGCCGCTTTCTTT,CASSEYTGGGQPAAFF
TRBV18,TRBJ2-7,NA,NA,TGTGCCAGCTCACCATTGAGTTCCTACGAGCAGTACTTC,CASSPLSSYEQYF
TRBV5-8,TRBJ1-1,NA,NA,TGTGCCAGCAGCTTGGTGTCACGTCGGGGGGCTGAAGCTTTCTTT,CASSLVSRRGAEAFF
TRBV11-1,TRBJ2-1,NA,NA,TGTGCCAGCAGCTTAAGTCTCCCTTTAGGGGACAATGAGCAGTTCTTC,CASSLSLPLGDNEQFF
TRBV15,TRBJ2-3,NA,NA,TGTGCCACCAGCAGAGGAACAGGTACTAGCACAGATACGCAGTATTTT,CATSRGTGTSTDTQYF
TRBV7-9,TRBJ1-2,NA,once,TGTGCCAGCAGCTCACTACCGGGGGCGAACTATGGCTACACCTTC,CASSSLPGANYGYTF
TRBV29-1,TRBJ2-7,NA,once,TGCAGCGTTAGGGCAGGGGATCTCGAGCAGTACTTC,CSVRAGDLEQYF
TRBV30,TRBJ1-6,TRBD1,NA,TGTGCCTGGACCGGACAGGCAAATTCACCCCTCCACTTT,CAWTGQANSPLHF
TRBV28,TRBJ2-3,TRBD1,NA,TGTGCCAGCAGTTTAGCGACAGACAGGGTGACAGATACGCAGTATTTT,CASSLATDRVTDTQYF
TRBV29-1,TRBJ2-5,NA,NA,TGCAGCGTCTACGGGAGAGAGACCCAGTACTTC,CSVYGRETQYF
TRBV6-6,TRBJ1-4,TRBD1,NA,TGTGCCAGCAGTTCCCACGGACAGGCTGAAAAACTGTTTTTT,CASSSHGQAEKLFF
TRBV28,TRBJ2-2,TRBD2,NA,TGTGCCAGCAGTTCACCGGGACTAGCGGGAGCGGCCGGGGAGCTGTTTTTT,CASSSPGLAGAAGELFF
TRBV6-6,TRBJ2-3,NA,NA,TGTGCCAGCAACCGGGACGGGACTAGCACAGATACGCAGTATTTT,CASNRDGTSTDTQYF
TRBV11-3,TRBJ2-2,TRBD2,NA,TGTGCCAGCAGCTTAACTAGCGGGAGGGCCGAGGGCACCGGGGAGCTGTTTTTT,CASSLTSGRAEGTGELFF
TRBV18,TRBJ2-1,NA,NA,TGTGCCAGCTCAACAGAGGGACCGATGGCCAACAATGAGCAGTTCTTC,CASSTEGPMANNEQFF
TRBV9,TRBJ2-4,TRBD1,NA,TGTGCCAGCAGCGTAGAATGGGACAGCAAAAACATTCAGTACTTC,CASSVEWDSKNIQYF
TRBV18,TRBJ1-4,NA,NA,TGTGCCAGCTCACCGACAGGTTATAATGAAAAACTGTTTTTT,CASSPTGYNEKLFF
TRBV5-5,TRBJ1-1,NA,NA,TGTGCCAGCAGCTTGGTAGGGGTTTGGAACACTGAAGCTTTCTTT,CASSLVGVWNTEAFF
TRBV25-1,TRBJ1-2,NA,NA,TGTGCCAGCAGTGATCAAGTACAGGATGGCTACACCTTC,CASSDQVQDGYTF
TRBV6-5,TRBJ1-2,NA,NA,TGTGCCAGCAGTTCCCCGACAGACAACTATGGCTACACCTTC,CASSSPTDNYGYTF